One and the same sample provided the 17 T cell receptor beta chains below, sequenced in a study of beta chain features in type 1 diabetes. Sequenced material consisted of expressed TCRB transcripts (all of the isolated RNA was reverse transcribed). Using immunoSEQ multiplex PCR, the repertoire was profiled, and TCRdb retains in-frame clones only, with some absent. Of 200,000 to 300,000 clones listed, 68% are singletons. The sequenced sample was naive CD4+ T cells from blood. The receptor set was obtained from a young man in good health.

The CDR3 region has the DNA TGTGCCAGCAGATACGACAGGGGTATCTACAATGAGCAGTTCTTC. This encodes CASRYDRGIYNEQFF. This chain joins TRBV5-6 and TRBJ2-1; TRBD1 aligns across 8 bases. CDR1 SGHDT and CDR2 YYEEEE come from the germline V gene. V lost 5 bases, J lost 3 bases, and 7 bases stayed unmatched. The CDR3 length is 15 residues.

The chain has TRBV29-1 and TRBJ1-1; D is ambiguous. The CDR3 length is 11 residues. From germline, CDR1 is SQVTM and CDR2 ANQGSEA. V lost 7 bases, J lost 6 bases, and 12 bases lay in between. The CDR3 reads CSGARAAEAFF. CDR3 bases: TGCAGCGGGGCCCGGGCAGCTGAAGCTTTCTTT.

V gene TRBV9 combines with J gene TRBJ2-3, with D tentatively TRBD1 (7 bases). The germline gives CDR1 SGDLS, CDR2 YYNGEE. The V end was cut by 0 bases, the J end by 3 bases, with 11 bases between. The CDR3 is 15 amino acids. The CDR3 sequence is CASSVGRGRTDTQYF. The CDR3 DNA is TGTGCCAGCAGCGTAGGCAGGGGGAGGACAGATACGCAGTATTTT. Together with reference TRBV9 and TRBJ2-3, the CDR3 gives the full variable domain: DSGVTQTPKHLITATGQRVTLRCSPRSGDLSVYWYQQSLDQGLQFLIQYYNGEERAKGNILERFSAQQFPDLHSELNLSSLELGDSALYFCASSVGRGRTDTQYFGPGTRLTVL.

The chain carries TRBV2 and TRBJ2-5; D is undetermined. Germline values: CDR1 SNHLY, CDR2 FYNNEI. V lost 5 bases and J lost 3, with 4 bases in between. CDR3 length: 11 amino acids. DNA for the CDR3: TGTGCCAGCAGTCCTAAAGAGACCCAGTACTTC. Its protein product is CASSPKETQYF.

This clone was observed a handful of times. The gene calls are TRBV7-9 and TRBJ2-6; D is uncertain. V was clipped by 5 bases and J by 4 bases, with 12 bases between them. Germline V CDR1 and CDR2: SEHNR, FQNEAQ (reference sequence). This CDR3 has 15 residues. The CDR3 loop is CASSPVPRGANVLTF. In DNA, the CDR3 is TGTGCCAGCAGCCCCGTCCCTCGAGGGGCCAACGTCCTGACTTTC.

The rearrangement links TRBV30 to TRBJ1-6; D might be TRBD1 (5 bases). The V and J ends lost 2 bases and 8 bases respectively, with 10 bases between them. The germline V gene has CDR1 GTSNPN and CDR2 SVGIG (reference sequence). The CDR3 is 13 residues long. Written as DNA, the CDR3 is TGTGCCTGGAGTCAGCAAGGGGATTCACCCCTCCACTTT. Amino acid sequence: CAWSQQGDSPLHF.

V and J are TRBV10-3 and TRBJ2-2, with 8 positions matching TRBD1. The CDR3 has 14 amino acids. J lost 1 base, V lost 6 bases, and 1 base had no gene match. Germline V gene data show CDR1 as ENHRY and CDR2 as SYGVKD. CDR3 bases: TGTGCCATCAGCGGACAGGGGAACACCGGGGAGCTGTTTTTT. Its translation is CAISGQGNTGELFF.

V and J are TRBV20-1 and TRBJ2-7; 7 bases are shared with TRBD1. V trimming: 3 bases; J trimming: 7 bases; junction bases outside the gene matches: 3. This CDR3 spans 11 amino acids. The germline V gene has CDR1 DFQATT and CDR2 SNEGSKA (reference sequence). The CDR3 sequence: CSARGQREQYF. CDR3 DNA sequence: TGCAGTGCTAGGGGACAGAGGGAGCAGTACTTC.

Remarks on this clone: The DNA is left out, because the CDR3 cannot be placed on it with certainty; the CDR3 is given as TCRdb lists it. The rearrangement uses TRBV30 and TRBJ2-7. The CDR3 numbers 13 amino acids, ends counted. Per germline, CDR1 GTSNPN and CDR2 SVGIG (reference sequence). The CDR3 sequence: CAWNPVGPGEQYF.

CDR3 loop: CASSLDRSYNEQFF. The CDR3 nucleotides read TGTGCCAGCAGCTTAGATAGATCCTACAATGAGCAGTTCTTC. The rearrangement uses TRBV9 and TRBJ2-1; D remains unclear. The CDR3 sequence is 14 residues long. Per germline, CDR1 SGDLS and CDR2 YYNGEE. The V gene lost 4 bases and the J gene lost 1 base, with 9 bases spanning the gap.

This clone was counted between two and nine times. The chain links TRBV7-6 to TRBJ2-1, with TRBD1 matching over 7 bases. The CDR3 is 15 amino acids. Germline assignment: CDR1 SGHVS and CDR2 FNYEAQ. V dropped 6 bases and J dropped 0; count of bases not matched to a gene: 5. The CDR3 DNA sequence: TGTGCCAGCAGTGGACAGGAAAGCTCCTACAATGAGCAGTTCTTC. This translates into CASSGQESSYNEQFF.

J is TRBJ2-2 and V is TRBV30; weak D call: TRBD2 (5 bases). V was pared by 4 bases and J by 3 bases, with 12 bases between. The CDR3 spans 14 residues. Germline V gene lookup returns CDR1 GTSNPN and CDR2 SVGIG (reference sequence). CDR3 loop: CAWKRGMDTGELFF. The CDR3 nucleotides read TGTGCCTGGAAAAGAGGGATGGACACCGGGGAGCTGTTTTTT.

The V call is TRBV11-2, the J call TRBJ2-3; D possibly corresponds to TRBD2 (5 bases). Germline V lookup: CDR1 SGHAT, CDR2 FQNNGV. This CDR3 comprises 14 residues. The ends were cut back, 5 bases at V and 4 bases at J, with 13 bases in the middle. This CDR3 is CASSGRGWADTQYF. For the CDR3, the DNA is TGTGCCAGCAGCGGACGGGGTTGGGCAGATACGCAGTATTTT.

Here the CDR3 reads CASSLAGTGDYNEQFF. The CDR3, as DNA: TGTGCCAGCAGCTTGGCCGGGACAGGGGATTACAATGAGCAGTTCTTC. V is TRBV5-6 and J is TRBJ2-1, with 10 bases that match TRBD1. Trimming cost V 0 bases and J 4 bases; bases outside gene matches: 4. Germline CDR1 reads SGHDT; CDR2 reads YYEEEE. The CDR3 length is 16 residues. Drawing the rest from reference TRBV5-6 and TRBJ2-1, the complete variable domain is DAGVTQSPTHLIKTRGQQVTLRCSPKSGHDTVSWYQQALGQGPQFIFQYYEEEERQRGNFPDRFSGHQFPNYSSELNVNALLLGDSALYLCASSLAGTGDYNEQFFGPGTRLTVL.

J is TRBJ2-1 and V is TRBV15, with D perhaps matching TRBD2 (7 bases). The CDR3 extends over 15 amino acids. V lost 1 base to trimming and J lost 8 bases, with 15 bases between them. In germline, CDR1 is LNHNV, CDR2 YYDKDF (reference sequence). The CDR3 region is CATSRVAGYRDEQFF. The CDR3 coding sequence is TGTGCCACCAGCAGAGTAGCGGGCTACAGGGATGAGCAGTTCTTC.

The chain employs TRBV11-2 and TRBJ2-3; D unclear. This CDR3 spans 17 amino acids. Trimming shortened V by 1 base and J by 4 bases, and 18 bases separated the two germline ends. Germline-derived CDR1 and CDR2 are SGHAT and FQNNGV. The CDR3 loop is CASSLGGWAEEADTQYF. CDR3 DNA: TGTGCCAGCAGCTTAGGGGGTTGGGCTGAAGAAGCAGATACGCAGTATTTT.

This chain joins TRBV9 and TRBJ2-1; 8 bases match TRBD2. The ends lost 3 bases at V and 8 bases at J; junction bases unmatched: 10. From germline, CDR1 is SGDLS and CDR2 YYNGEE. CDR3 length equals 15 residues. In nucleotides, the CDR3 is TGTGCCAGCAGCGCCCTTTTATCGGGAGGGCATGAGCAGTTCTTC. It yields the protein CASSALLSGGHEQFF.